These 11 T cell receptor beta chains share one sample of origin, sequenced in a study of T cells expressing NK-cell markers. TCRdb reprocessed the 5' RACE reads, keeping one entry per CDR3 protein, no DNA. The sample holds 300,000 to 500,000 distinct CDR3 sequences. The sequenced sample consisted of blood T cells: a sorted CD56 or NKG2C T cell subset, CD4+ or CD8+ T cells, or bulk PBMC T cells (not recorded which). These receptor sequences come from a woman aged 50 to 65 in good health.

CDR3: CASSQVGGPREQFF. The chain combines TRBV3-1 with TRBJ2-1; absent DNA, TCRdb's TRBD2 call cannot be checked. Per germline, CDR1 LGHDT and CDR2 YNNKEL (reference sequence). This CDR3 has 14 residues.

This rearrangement joins TRBV5-1 to TRBJ2-3; without DNA, the TCRdb call of TRBD2 cannot be checked. Germline values: CDR1 SGHRS, CDR2 YFSETQ. This CDR3 has 17 residues. This chain's CDR3 is CASSLGTSGGHTDTQYF. The full variable domain, rest sourced from reference TRBV5-1 and TRBJ2-3, is KAGVTQTPRYLIKTRGQQVTLSCSPISGHRSVSWYQQTPGQGLQFLFEYFSETQRNKGNFPGRFSGRQFSNSRSEMNVSTLELGDSALYLCASSLGTSGGHTDTQYFGPGTRLTVL.

The rearrangement uses TRBV5-1 and TRBJ2-1; as DNA is missing, the TRBD1 call by TCRdb cannot be tested. The CDR3 length is 14 residues. Germline V lookup: CDR1 SGHRS, CDR2 YFSETQ. Here the CDR3 reads CASSARDPTNEQFF.

The chain links TRBV2 to TRBJ1-5; TCRdb's D call of TRBD1 is untestable without DNA. Germline V gene lookup returns CDR1 SNHLY and CDR2 FYNNEI. The CDR3 spans 14 residues. CDR3 sequence reads: CASRVYREGQPQHF.

V is TRBV7-9 and J is TRBJ1-2. The germline V gene encodes CDR1 SEHNR and CDR2 FQNEAQ (reference sequence). The CDR3 sequence is 14 residues long. CDR3 amino acids: CASSPISPNYGYTF.

The V and J genes are TRBV6-5 and TRBJ1-1; as DNA is missing, the TRBD1 call by TCRdb cannot be tested. This CDR3 is built from 18 residues. Looked up from germline, CDR1 is MNHEY and CDR2 is SVGAGI. The CDR3 loop is CASRQRQGSWNIGTEAFF.

This rearrangement joins TRBV4-1 to TRBJ2-1; TCRdb's D gene call, TRBD1, goes unchecked for lack of DNA. CDR1 and CDR2 from the germline V gene are MGHRA and YSYEKL. CDR3 length: 16 residues. The CDR3 here is CASSQDTGGTINEQFF.

The rearrangement joins TRBV5-6 to TRBJ2-2. Per germline, CDR1 SGHDT and CDR2 YYEEEE. This CDR3 spans 15 amino acids. The CDR3 is CASSFARRNTGELFF.

The chain couples TRBV29-1 to TRBJ2-2; TCRdb reports TRBD1, a call that lacks DNA to check it against. Germline CDR1 is SQVTM and CDR2 is ANQGSEA. This CDR3 region has 17 residues. The CDR3 sequence: CSVAVGGGAKGTGELFF.

The V gene is TRBV29-1, the J gene TRBJ2-7. The length of the CDR3 is 11 residues. CDR1 and CDR2 from the germline V gene are SQVTM and ANQGSEA. The CDR3 spells CSGLEFSEQYF.

The rearrangement links TRBV25-1 to TRBJ1-1; TCRdb selects TRBD1, and the lack of DNA leaves this call unchecked. The length of the CDR3 is 15 residues. CDR1 MGHDK and CDR2 SYGVNS come from the germline V gene. The CDR3 reads CASSEWEGGHTEAFF. Variable domain in full (rest from reference TRBV25-1 and TRBJ1-1): EADIYQTPRYLVIGTGKKITLECSQTMGHDKMYWYQQDPGMELHLIHYSYGVNSTEKGDLSSESTVSRIRTEHFPLTLESARPSHTSQYLCASSEWEGGHTEAFFGQGTRLTVV.